This TCR beta chain was found in a study of blood T cell repertoires in COVID-19. The table came from immunoSEQ multiplex PCR; TCRdb's copy has only in-frame clones and leaves some out. This table has approximately 250,000 clones, over 80% appearing once. Germline lookup yields CDR1 MNHEY and CDR2 SVGAGI. After removal of 6 bases from V and 0 bases from J, the junction contained 3 bases not matched to a gene. This CDR3 is 15 amino acids long. Sequenced: peripheral blood. The J gene is TRBJ2-2, the V gene TRBV6-5; 8 nucleotides agree with TRBD1. This clonotype was sampled from a man in his 60s who had recovered from COVID-19. The CDR3 region has the DNA TGTGCCAGCAGGAGGGACAGGCCGAACACCGGGGAGCTGTTTTTT. Translation gives CASRRDRPNTGELFF.